A selection of T cell receptor beta chains follows, all from one sample in a study of blood T cell repertoires in COVID-19. Clones were sequenced by immunoSEQ multiplex PCR, and TCRdb holds only the in-frame ones, with some missing. The sample has about 440,000 clones; around 89% are singletons. The sample was peripheral blood. These receptors were collected from a young woman with acute or convalescent COVID-19. CDR3s include the opening cysteine and the closing phenylalanine or tryptophan. A D gene is named only where the DNA matches it firmly. The size field is filled for only some rows; it gives once, few, many or a size class.

V gene	D gene	J gene	clone size	CDR3 length	CDR3 protein	CDR3 DNA
TRBV6-1	.	TRBJ2-3	.	15	CASSEGGGGPDTQYF	TGTGCCAGCAGTGAAGGAGGGGGGGGCCCAGATACGCAGTATTTT
TRBV2	.	TRBJ1-1	.	14	CASSEGYRGTEAFF	TGTGCCAGCAGTGAAGGGTATCGAGGCACTGAAGCTTTCTTT
TRBV4-2	.	TRBJ1-2	.	13	CASSQDGWRGKTF	TGTGCCAGCAGCCAAGATGGGTGGAGGGGAAAGACCTTC
TRBV2	.	TRBJ1-3	.	14	CASSEGASGNTIYF	TGTGCCAGCAGTGAGGGGGCATCTGGAAACACCATATATTTT
TRBV7-8	.	TRBJ2-6	.	17	CASSLARGSTGANVLTF	TGTGCCAGCAGCTTAGCGCGAGGGTCTACTGGGGCCAACGTCCTGACTTTC
TRBV7-9	.	TRBJ1-1	.	14	CASRSNPGGTEAFF	TGTGCCAGCAGATCAAACCCGGGAGGTACTGAAGCTTTCTTT
TRBV4-1	.	TRBJ1-1	.	15	CASSQVRAANTEAFF	TGCGCCAGCAGCCAAGTCAGGGCAGCGAACACTGAAGCTTTCTTT
TRBV5-5	.	TRBJ1-6	.	15	CASSGPGHNNSPLHF	TGTGCCAGCAGCGGCCCGGGACACAATAATTCACCCCTCCACTTT
TRBV5-1	TRBD1	TRBJ1-6	once	15	CASSLAGQGNSPLHF	TGCGCCAGCAGCTTGGCGGGACAGGGCAATTCACCCCTCCACTTT
TRBV19	TRBD2	TRBJ2-1	.	15	CASTMGGFAYNEQFF	TGTGCCAGTACCATGGGGGGGTTCGCATACAATGAGCAGTTCTTC
TRBV4-2	TRBD2	TRBJ2-1	.	18	CASSQGTSGGALQDEQFF	TGTGCCAGCAGCCAAGGGACTAGCGGGGGGGCTTTACAAGATGAGCAGTTCTTC
TRBV19	.	TRBJ1-1	.	13	CASHTGPNTEAFF	TGTGCCAGTCATACAGGACCCAACACTGAAGCTTTCTTT
TRBV6-4	.	TRBJ2-3	.	16	CASSPQTSDGTDTQYF	TGTGCCAGCAGCCCCCAAACGAGCGACGGGACAGATACGCAGTATTTT
TRBV27	TRBD1	TRBJ1-6	.	14	CASSLQGALSPLHF	TGTGCCAGCAGTTTACAGGGGGCCCTTTCACCCCTCCACTTT
TRBV5-6	TRBD1	TRBJ2-2	.	17	CASSAGTGGAVTGELFF	TGTGCCAGCAGCGCCGGGACAGGGGGCGCGGTAACCGGGGAGCTGTTTTTT
TRBV29-1	TRBD1	TRBJ2-1	.	13	CSVEPGTDYEQFF	TGCAGCGTTGAGCCCGGGACAGACTATGAGCAGTTCTTC
TRBV9	.	TRBJ1-1	.	14	CASSVDPGDTEAFF	TGTGCCAGCAGCGTAGATCCGGGAGACACTGAAGCTTTCTTT
TRBV30	.	TRBJ1-1	.	14	CAWRWATMNTEAFF	TGTGCCTGGAGGTGGGCCACGATGAACACTGAAGCTTTCTTT
TRBV7-3	TRBD2	TRBJ2-2	.	15	CASSPGTTNTGELFF	TGTGCCAGCAGCCCAGGGACTACGAACACCGGGGAGCTGTTTTTT
TRBV2	.	TRBJ2-2	few	14	CASSAAGNTGELFF	TGTGCCAGCAGCGCAGCGGGGAACACCGGGGAGCTGTTTTTT
TRBV28	.	TRBJ1-2	.	17	CASTTGDHRISNYGYTF	TGTGCCAGCACCACGGGAGACCATCGAATCTCTAACTATGGCTACACCTTC
TRBV6-1	TRBD1	TRBJ2-1	.	17	CASSDESGQGWYNEQFF	TGTGCCAGCAGTGACGAGTCCGGACAGGGGTGGTACAATGAGCAGTTCTTC
TRBV6-1	.	TRBJ1-2	.	13	CASSEGRGFGYTF	TGTGCCAGCAGTGAAGGGAGAGGTTTTGGCTACACCTTC
TRBV5-1	TRBD1	TRBJ1-3	.	19	CASSLSPGTGVSAGNTIYF	TGCGCCAGCAGCTTGAGCCCCGGGACAGGGGTTTCGGCTGGAAACACCATATATTTT
TRBV18	TRBD1	TRBJ2-1	.	16	CASSRTGQGTYNEQFF	TGTGCCAGCTCAAGGACTGGACAGGGAACCTACAATGAGCAGTTCTTC
TRBV9	TRBD1	TRBJ1-3	.	14	CASSIGDRGNTIYF	TGTGCCAGCAGCATCGGGGACAGGGGAAACACCATATATTTT
TRBV10-2	TRBD2	TRBJ2-2	.	15	CASKGLADYTGELFF	TGCGCCAGCAAGGGACTAGCGGATTACACCGGGGAGCTGTTTTTT
TRBV4-1	.	TRBJ2-7	.	14	CATAQGGERREQYF	TGCGCCACCGCGCAAGGGGGTGAGAGACGCGAGCAGTACTTC
TRBV11-2	TRBD1	TRBJ1-3	.	16	CASSVSQGSSGNTIYF	TGTGCCAGCAGCGTATCACAGGGGAGCTCTGGAAACACCATATATTTT
TRBV15	TRBD2	TRBJ2-5	.	15	CATSIRPTSLETQYF	TGTGCCACCAGCATCCGACCGACTAGCTTAGAGACCCAGTACTTC
TRBV24-1	TRBD2	TRBJ2-3	.	14	CATSVGTSPDTQYF	TGTGCCACCAGCGTGGGGACTAGCCCAGATACGCAGTATTTT
TRBV5-1	.	TRBJ2-3	.	13	CASSFSDGYTQYF	TGCGCCAGCAGCTTCTCTGACGGGTATACGCAGTATTTT
TRBV7-8	TRBD1	TRBJ2-3	once	16	CASSRSIGTGEDTQYF	TGTGCCAGCAGCAGGTCTATAGGGACAGGGGAAGATACGCAGTATTTT
TRBV5-8	.	TRBJ2-5	.	16	CASSGAIAEPQETQYF	TGTGCCAGCAGCGGAGCCATAGCGGAACCCCAAGAGACCCAGTACTTC
TRBV4-1	.	TRBJ2-7	few	14	CASSQAPLTYEQYF	TGCGCCAGCAGCCAAGCCCCACTGACCTACGAGCAGTACTTC
TRBV3-1/TRBV3-2	TRBD2	TRBJ2-3	.	17	CASSQTLAGGPVDTQYF	TGTGCCAGCAGCCAAACACTAGCGGGGGGGCCAGTAGATACGCAGTATTTT
TRBV19	TRBD1	TRBJ1-2	.	11	CAGKQGAGYTF	TGTGCCGGGAAACAGGGGGCCGGCTACACCTTC
TRBV20-1	.	TRBJ1-5	.	16	CSASYGQGGVSQPQHF	TGCAGTGCTAGTTACGGCCAAGGAGGAGTAAGTCAGCCCCAGCATTTT
TRBV11-2	TRBD1	TRBJ1-1	.	14	CASSPERTGYEAFF	TGTGCCAGCAGCCCCGAAAGGACAGGTTATGAAGCTTTCTTT
TRBV5-8	TRBD1	TRBJ2-7	.	17	CASSPQNQGQGIHEQYF	TGTGCCAGCAGCCCACAGAACCAAGGACAGGGCATCCACGAGCAGTACTTC
TRBV27	TRBD1	TRBJ1-2	.	17	CASSPTSGQGMIYGYTF	TGTGCCAGCAGTCCGACCTCCGGACAGGGGATGATCTATGGCTACACCTTC
TRBV6-1	.	TRBJ2-1	.	16	CASSGSGGAAYNEQFF	TGTGCCAGCAGTGGAAGTGGGGGCGCAGCCTACAATGAGCAGTTCTTC
TRBV2	.	TRBJ1-6	.	12	CASRYSNSPLHF	TGTGCCAGCAGATACAGTAATTCACCCCTCCACTTT
TRBV7-6	.	TRBJ2-2	.	15	CASSPGLANTGELFF	TGTGCCAGCAGCCCGGGACTGGCGAACACCGGGGAGCTGTTTTTT
TRBV19	TRBD2	TRBJ2-3	.	12	CASSIGLANPYF	TGTGCCAGTAGTATAGGACTAGCTAATCCGTATTTT
TRBV2	.	TRBJ2-2	.	15	CASSVTRPNTGELFF	TGTGCCAGCAGCGTGACTAGACCGAACACCGGGGAGCTGTTTTTT
TRBV10-3	.	TRBJ2-1	.	13	CAISETGDNEQFF	TGTGCCATCAGTGAAACGGGGGACAATGAGCAGTTCTTC
TRBV5-1	.	TRBJ1-3	.	16	CASSLDGQKGGNTIYF	TGCGCCAGCAGCTTGGACGGACAGAAAGGAGGAAACACCATATATTTT
TRBV19	.	TRBJ1-5	.	15	CASSPSGGAGQPQHF	TGTGCCAGTAGTCCAAGCGGGGGGGCAGGACAGCCCCAGCATTTT